Listed here are 23 T cell receptor beta chains from one sample, sequenced in a study of blood T cell repertoires in COVID-19. Some clones are missing from TCRdb's copy, which holds only in-frame ones; the method was immunoSEQ multiplex PCR. The data contain about 48,000 clones, about nine tenths of them seen just once; the ten biggest clones take up 2.6%. Sequenced material: peripheral blood. The receptor source for this set is a woman older than 75 with COVID-19, enrolled during active disease.

The gene calls are TRBV19 and TRBJ2-1, with TRBD1 matching over 9 bases. V shed 7 bases and J 7 bases; nucleotides not matched to a gene: 11. The CDR3 totals 15 residues. Germline V gene lookup returns CDR1 LNHDA and CDR2 SQIVND (reference sequence). The DNA for the CDR3 is TGTGCCAGTAACGACGGGACAGGGTATTGGAATGAGCAGTTCTTC. As protein: CASNDGTGYWNEQFF.

J is TRBJ2-1 and V is TRBV11-2; 11 bases map to TRBD2. The CDR3 is 15 amino acids. V lost 5 bases to trimming and J lost 4 bases; unmatched junction nucleotides: 4. Germline V gene lookup returns CDR1 SGHAT and CDR2 FQNNGV. CDR3 coding DNA: TGTGCCAGCAGCCGTACTAGCGGGGGATACAATGAGCAGTTCTTC. The encoded protein is CASSRTSGGYNEQFF.

This chain joins TRBV4-1 and TRBJ2-7; D unresolved. This CDR3 is 13 amino acids long. V lost 0 bases to trimming and J lost 6 bases, with 9 bases between them. Germline CDR1 is MGHRA and CDR2 is YSYEKL. This CDR3 reads CASSQDFSREQYF. The DNA for the CDR3 is TGCGCCAGCAGCCAAGACTTCTCCCGCGAGCAGTACTTC.

This chain connects TRBV7-9 to TRBJ2-7; TRBD2 matches at 8 bases. CDR3 size: 17 residues. V trimming: 5 bases; J trimming: 1 base; junction bases outside the gene matches: 13. From germline, CDR1 is SEHNR and CDR2 FQNEAQ (reference sequence). CDR3 in amino acids: CASSPGFTSGSSYEQYF. CDR3 DNA: TGTGCCAGCAGCCCGGGGTTTACTAGCGGATCATCCTACGAGCAGTACTTC.

The sample holds a few counts of this clone. The chain employs TRBV5-8 and TRBJ2-2, with D perhaps matching TRBD1 (6 bases). In germline, CDR1 is SGHTS, CDR2 YDEGEE. There are 16 residues in the CDR3. V was trimmed by 4 bases and J by 4 bases, leaving 17 bases between them. The CDR3 reads CASSITRTAFTGELFF. As DNA, the CDR3 is TGTGCCAGCAGCATAACCAGGACAGCCTTCACCGGGGAGCTGTTTTTT.

This clone showed up just once. This rearrangement joins TRBV5-1 to TRBJ2-7, with a weak D call TRBD1 (6 bases). CDR3 length equals 13 residues. Germline V gives CDR1 SGHRS, CDR2 YFSETQ. V lost 8 bases to trimming and J lost 3 bases, with 15 bases between them. The CDR3 DNA sequence: TGCGCCAGATTAGACAGGTCTCTCTACGAGCAGTACTTC. It specifies CARLDRSLYEQYF.

The V gene is TRBV6-5, the J gene TRBJ2-3; D unclear. Deletions cut 5 bases from V and 9 bases from J, with 21 bases between. Germline V gene lookup returns CDR1 MNHEY and CDR2 SVGAGI. The CDR3 spans 15 residues. The CDR3 coding sequence is TGTGCCAGCAGTCCGCCCTCGGCAGGTTCAGGCACGCAGTATTTT. As protein: CASSPPSAGSGTQYF.

J is TRBJ1-1 and V is TRBV6-5; 10 positions match TRBD1. Germline V gene data show CDR1 as MNHEY and CDR2 as SVGAGI. The CDR3 runs 14 residues. The V segment lost 6 bases and the J segment 7 bases; nucleotides outside the gene matches: 8. Written as DNA, the CDR3 is TGTGCCAGCAGGTATACGGGACAGGGGATTGAAGCTTTCTTT. This sequence encodes CASRYTGQGIEAFF.

The chain uses TRBV5-1 and TRBJ1-2; TRBD1 agrees at 10 bases. V shed 4 bases and J 5 bases; nucleotides not matched to a gene: 2. Germline loops: CDR1 SGHRS, CDR2 YFSETQ. The CDR3 is 13 amino acids. CDR3 nucleotide sequence: TGCGCCAGCAGCCCGGGACAGGGGTATGGCTACACCTTC. This translates into CASSPGQGYGYTF. The full variable domain, in which reference TRBV5-1 and TRBJ1-2 provide the parts outside the CDR3, is KAGVTQTPRYLIKTRGQQVTLSCSPISGHRSVSWYQQTPGQGLQFLFEYFSETQRNKGNFPGRFSGRQFSNSRSEMNVSTLELGDSALYLCASSPGQGYGYTFGSGTRLTVV.

The chain carries TRBV19 and TRBJ1-3; no definite D call. This CDR3 comprises 16 residues. V shed 3 bases and J shed 4 bases, with 16 bases lying between them. Germline CDR1 LNHDA, CDR2 SQIVND (reference sequence). This CDR3 is CASSIASTAGGNTIYF. The CDR3 DNA sequence: TGTGCCAGTAGTATTGCTTCGACGGCGGGCGGAAACACCATATATTTT. Together with reference TRBV19 and TRBJ1-3, the CDR3 gives the full variable domain: DGGITQSPKYLFRKEGQNVTLSCEQNLNHDAMYWYRQDPGQGLRLIYYSQIVNDFQKGDIAEGYSVSREKKESFPLTVTSAQKNPTAFYLCASSIASTAGGNTIYFGEGSWLTVV.

This clone appeared a single time. The chain employs TRBV5-1 and TRBJ2-3, with 14 bases fitting TRBD2. Trimming removed 4 bases from V and 0 bases from J; junction bases left unmatched: 10. The CDR3 has 19 amino acids. The germline V gene encodes CDR1 SGHRS and CDR2 YFSETQ. The CDR3 DNA sequence: TGCGCCAGCAGCCACACCGGGACTAGCGGGAGTAGAAGCACAGATACGCAGTATTTT. It is translated as CASSHTGTSGSRSTDTQYF. Supplemented by reference TRBV5-1 and TRBJ2-3, the full variable domain reads KAGVTQTPRYLIKTRGQQVTLSCSPISGHRSVSWYQQTPGQGLQFLFEYFSETQRNKGNFPGRFSGRQFSNSRSEMNVSTLELGDSALYLCASSHTGTSGSRSTDTQYFGPGTRLTVL.

The CDR3 sequence is CASSPGGLAGAGELFF. Here the CDR3 DNA reads TGTGCCAGCAGCCCAGGGGGACTAGCGGGAGCCGGGGAGCTGTTTTTT. The chain links TRBV4-2 to TRBJ2-2, with TRBD2 identical over 14 bases. V shed 4 bases and J 6 bases; nucleotides not matched to a gene: 4. This CDR3 comprises 16 residues. Germline values: CDR1 LGHNA, CDR2 YNFKEQ.

This clone was detected only once. The chain uses TRBV7-8 and TRBJ2-1, with 10 bases matching TRBD2. The ends lost 2 bases at V and 2 bases at J; junction bases unmatched: 3. The CDR3 length is 16 residues. Germline CDR1 and CDR2: SGHVS and FQNEAQ. CDR3 nucleotides: TGTGCCAGCAGCTTATCTAGCGGGAGACCCTACAATGAGCAGTTCTTC. This sequence encodes CASSLSSGRPYNEQFF.

This chain uses TRBV6-5 with TRBJ2-4, with D perhaps matching TRBD1 (6 bases). The germline V gene encodes CDR1 MNHEY and CDR2 SVGAGI. CDR3 size: 15 residues. Trimming took 4 bases from V and 1 from J, leaving 11 bases between them. The CDR3 sequence is CASSFRQGAKNIQYF. The CDR3 nucleotides are TGTGCCAGCAGTTTTAGGCAGGGGGCCAAAAACATTCAGTACTTC.

The chain has TRBV12-5 and TRBJ2-3; D is unresolved. The V end was cut by 4 bases, the J end by 2 bases, with 4 bases between. The CDR3 spans 12 residues. Germline values: CDR1 LGHNT, CDR2 FRNRAP. CDR3 DNA: TGTGCTAGTGGTTCCAACACAGATACGCAGTATTTT. It specifies CASGSNTDTQYF.

V and J are TRBV5-1 and TRBJ1-1; 9 bases are a match to TRBD1. This CDR3 spans 16 amino acids. After removal of 2 bases from V and 3 bases from J, the junction contained 8 bases not matched to a gene. Germline-derived CDR1 and CDR2 are SGHRS and YFSETQ. The CDR3 sequence is CASSFYETGGHTEAFF. The CDR3 coding sequence is TGCGCCAGCAGCTTCTATGAAACAGGGGGCCACACTGAAGCTTTCTTT.

The gene calls are TRBV7-3 and TRBJ2-3, with a possible D match to TRBD2 (6 bases). Trimming removed 0 bases from V and 8 bases from J, with 18 bases in between. The CDR3 spans 16 residues. Germline values: CDR1 SGHTA, CDR2 FQGTGA. The CDR3 protein is CASSLTPRTTGGTQYF. CDR3 coding DNA: TGTGCCAGCAGCTTAACACCTCGGACTACCGGTGGTACGCAGTATTTT.

This sequence joins TRBV6-1 and TRBJ2-1; 12 bases agree with TRBD2. Germline V CDR1 and CDR2: MNHNS, SASEGT. There are 15 residues in the CDR3. Unmatched junction bases numbered 8, after V lost 5 bases and J lost 9 bases. DNA of the CDR3: TGTGCCAGCAGTCCACCTAGCGGGGGGGCGTCTGAGCAGTTCTTC. Translating gives CASSPPSGGASEQFF.

This clone was seen more than once but under ten times. The V and J genes are TRBV2 and TRBJ1-2; no firm D call. Germline loops: CDR1 SNHLY, CDR2 FYNNEI. CDR3 length equals 17 residues. Trimming took 0 bases from V and 4 from J, leaving 18 bases between them. This chain's CDR3 is CASSEALRAGGIYGYTF. The CDR3 nucleotides are TGTGCCAGCAGTGAAGCGCTTCGGGCAGGAGGAATCTATGGCTACACCTTC.

The rearrangement joins TRBV27 to TRBJ2-7, with D maybe TRBD1 (5 bases). With 3 bases removed from V and 2 bases from J, the gap between germline ends came to 17 bases. CDR1 MNHEY and CDR2 SMNVEV come from the germline V gene (reference sequence). The CDR3 has 16 residues. The CDR3 coding sequence is TGTGCCAGCAGTTTCCTCCGGATGGCAGGGCCCTACGAGCAGTACTTC. Translation gives CASSFLRMAGPYEQYF.

In its sample, this clone was seen once. The J gene is TRBJ1-1, the V gene TRBV21-1. TRBV21-1 is designated a pseudogene. The CDR3 sequence is 14 residues long. The DNA of the CDR3 is TGTGCCAGCAGCACCGGGGGTACGGTGAGTGAAGCTTTCTTT. Amino acid sequence: CASSTGGTVSEAFF.

The chain recombines TRBV19 with TRBJ1-1; D uncertain. With 4 bases removed from V and 4 bases from J, the gap between germline ends came to 10 bases. The CDR3 runs 13 residues. Looked up from germline, CDR1 is LNHDA and CDR2 is SQIVND (reference sequence). Here the CDR3 reads CASSKGGSTEAFF. In DNA, the CDR3 is TGTGCCAGTAGTAAAGGAGGGAGCACTGAAGCTTTCTTT.

The chain couples TRBV27 to TRBJ2-3, with D perhaps TRBD1 (5 bases). The germline V gene has CDR1 MNHEY and CDR2 SMNVEV (reference sequence). V gave up 8 bases and J gave up 4 bases, with 13 bases separating them. The CDR3 sequence is 13 residues long. CDR3: CASGYRMADTQYF. The DNA for the CDR3 is TGTGCCAGCGGGTACAGGATGGCAGATACGCAGTATTTT.